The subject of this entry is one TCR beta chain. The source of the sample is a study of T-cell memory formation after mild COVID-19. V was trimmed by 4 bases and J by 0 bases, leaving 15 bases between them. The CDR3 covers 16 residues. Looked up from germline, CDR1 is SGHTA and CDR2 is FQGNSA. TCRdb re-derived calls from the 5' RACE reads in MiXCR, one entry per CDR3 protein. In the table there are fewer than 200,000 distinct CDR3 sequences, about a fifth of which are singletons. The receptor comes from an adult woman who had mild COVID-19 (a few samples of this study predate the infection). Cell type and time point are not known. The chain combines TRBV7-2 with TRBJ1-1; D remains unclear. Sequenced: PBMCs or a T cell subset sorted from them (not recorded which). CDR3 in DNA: TGTGCCAGCAGCTCCATGGACCGCGCCGTGAACACTGAAGCTTTCTTT. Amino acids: CASSSMDRAVNTEAFF.